This TCR beta chain came from a study of blood T cell repertoires in COVID-19. About the research overall: T cells, B-cell-depleted T cells, or PBMCs supplied cDNA or gDNA.

Followed over time, Seattle patients had been enrolled while infection was active. Germline loops: CDR1 KGHDR, CDR2 SFDVKD. With 2 bases removed from V and 2 bases from J, the gap between germline ends came to 7 bases. The CDR3 consists of 14 residues. Original processing notes: Quantification of nucleated cells was approximated via reference gene primer amplification. The assay was immunoSEQ multiplex PCR, and TCRdb's table has in-frame clones only and misses some. The V and J calls and clone size were taken over from that table, and D and trimming were inferred from the DNA. This table holds some 160,000 clones, approximately 85% found once.

The sequenced material came from peripheral blood. This receptor was identified in a woman older than 75 with COVID-19, enrolled during active disease. The rearrangement joins TRBV24-1 to TRBJ2-3; no firm D call. The CDR3 DNA is TGTGCCACCAGTGATTCCCAGGCCACAGATACGCAGTATTTT. Its translation is CATSDSQATDTQYF.